This passage covers 2 T cell receptor beta chains from one sample sequenced in a study of blood T cell repertoires in COVID-19. Using immunoSEQ multiplex PCR, the repertoire was profiled, and TCRdb retains in-frame clones only, with some absent. The sample shows under 70,000 clones, about nine tenths of them seen only once. The specimen sequenced was peripheral blood. All receptors derive from a woman aged 55-69 years with active or convalescent COVID-19.

The chain joins TRBV25-1 to TRBJ2-1, with TRBD2 as a possible D gene (5 bases). V dropped 2 bases and J dropped 6 bases, with 14 bases sitting between them. The CDR3 loop spans 15 amino acids. The germline gives CDR1 MGHDK, CDR2 SYGVNS. The CDR3 protein is CASSERSLGSNEQFF. The CDR3, as DNA: TGTGCCAGCAGTGAACGCAGTCTTGGGAGCAATGAGCAGTTCTTC.

This chain links TRBV7-2 with TRBJ2-1; D possibly corresponds to TRBD2 (5 bases). Trimming stripped 2 bases from V and 0 bases from J, with 17 bases between. The CDR3 runs to 18 residues. CDR1 SGHTA and CDR2 FQGNSA come from the germline V gene. CDR3 residues: CASSLPKARRSSYNEQFF. The DNA of the CDR3 is TGTGCCAGCAGCTTACCGAAGGCGAGGAGGAGCTCCTACAATGAGCAGTTCTTC.